This T cell receptor beta chain was recovered during a study of blood T cell repertoires in COVID-19. Background on the study: The United States, Italy and Spain were the sources of the acute and convalescent COVID-19 samples. PBMCs, B-cell-depleted T cells, or T cells were the source of the cDNA or gDNA that made up the material.

Authors' analysis steps: Cell counts per sample came from amplifying reference gene primers. Clones were sequenced by immunoSEQ multiplex PCR, and TCRdb holds only the in-frame ones, with some missing. From that table come the V and J calls and clone size; the DNA was used to work out D and trimming. The table records about 170,000 clones, 84% of them present only once. The receptor's source is a man aged 40-55 years who had recovered from COVID-19. The source material was peripheral blood.

CDR3 coding DNA: TGTGCCAGCAGCGACAGGGTGAACACCGGGGAGCTGTTTTTT. Its translation is CASSDRVNTGELFF. The chain joins TRBV7-8 to TRBJ2-2; TRBD1 agrees at 7 bases. This CDR3 has 14 residues. J lost 1 base, V lost 5 bases, and 1 base had no gene match. The germline V gene encodes CDR1 SGHVS and CDR2 FQNEAQ.